A single sample is the source of the 15 T cell receptor beta chains below, sequenced in a study of human T cells and chemical hapten exposure. Specified time point: pre-sensitization, week 0. The sample's treatment: therapeutic diphenylcyclopropenone sensitization with weekly scalp DPC. One entry per CDR3 protein, called by TCRdb with MiXCR from the RACE reads. Among 250,000 or so distinct CDR3 sequences listed, 7.5% to 10% were seen once. The material was whole blood, obtained in connection with sensitization to the hapten diphenylcyclopropenone (DPC). All receptors derive from a woman aged 40 to 50 with alopecia areata. Some clones in this sample may be carry-over from other donors' samples.

The rearrangement uses TRBV20-1 and TRBJ2-3; 9 bases are shared with TRBD2. Looked up from germline, CDR1 is DFQATT and CDR2 is SNEGSKA (reference sequence). The V gene end was trimmed by 6 bases and the J gene end by 1 base; junction bases not matched to a gene: 11. CDR3 size: 16 residues. The CDR3 is CSAPSGRTSGTDTQYF. The CDR3 DNA reads as TGCAGTGCCCCAAGTGGACGGACTAGCGGCACAGATACGCAGTATTTT.

This clonotype was recorded at least ten times. V gene TRBV6-5 combines with J gene TRBJ1-1; no clear D gene. Germline assignment: CDR1 MNHEY and CDR2 SVGAGI. The CDR3 contains 12 residues. V dropped 8 bases and J dropped 0 bases, with 7 bases sitting between them. The CDR3 DNA follows: TGTGCCAGCGCGGCGATGAACACTGAAGCTTTCTTT. Protein product: CASAAMNTEAFF.

The table lists this clonotype with many counts. V usage is TRBV7-2 and J usage is TRBJ1-2; 10 positions match TRBD1. CDR3 size: 15 residues. The V gene's germline CDR1 is SGHTA and CDR2 FQGNSA. The ends lost 1 base at V and 7 bases at J; junction bases unmatched: 6. CDR3 amino acids: CASSLVTGGGSGYTF. In DNA form, the CDR3 reads TGTGCCAGCAGCTTAGTGACAGGGGGCGGGAGTGGCTACACCTTC.

CDR3 coding DNA: TGTGCCAGCAGTGAAGCGCGGGACAGCTATAGGGATACGCAGTATTTT. Its protein product is CASSEARDSYRDTQYF. The J gene is TRBJ2-3, the V gene TRBV6-1; the D gene is possibly TRBD1 (7 bases). CDR3 size: 16 residues. Trimming took off 0 bases at V and 6 bases at J, with 16 bases between the two ends. Germline V gene lookup returns CDR1 MNHNS and CDR2 SASEGT.

The J gene is TRBJ1-2, the V gene TRBV6-2 or TRBV6-3; D unresolved. V was pared by 2 bases and J by 5 bases, with 21 bases between. This CDR3 comprises 17 residues. The germline CDR1 and CDR2 sequences are MNHEY and SVGEGT. Written as DNA, the CDR3 is TGTGCCAGCAGTTACCCATTGACCAATCCGGCGTTATATGGCTACACCTTC. Amino acid sequence: CASSYPLTNPALYGYTF.

This clonotype was observed a handful of times. CDR3 sequence reads: CAISNRDIRTDTQYF. The CDR3 coding sequence is TGTGCCATCAGCAATCGGGACATCCGCACAGATACGCAGTATTTT. This chain connects TRBV10-3 to TRBJ2-3; perhaps TRBD1 as D (6 bases). This CDR3 has 15 amino acids. Germline lookup yields CDR1 ENHRY and CDR2 SYGVKD. With 6 bases removed from V and 1 base from J, the gap between germline ends came to 14 bases.

This clonotype came up a few times. V is TRBV7-2 and J is TRBJ2-7; TRBD2 aligns across 8 bases. The CDR3 covers 15 residues. J lost 3 bases, V lost 4 bases, and 8 bases had no gene match. The germline gives CDR1 SGHTA, CDR2 FQGNSA. CDR3 amino acids: CASSWDSGKYYEQYF. In DNA form, the CDR3 reads TGTGCCAGCAGCTGGGATAGCGGGAAGTACTACGAGCAGTACTTC.

This clonotype was seen repeatedly, ten times or more. V gene TRBV7-3 combines with J gene TRBJ2-1; TRBD2 agrees at 10 bases. The germline CDR1 and CDR2 sequences are SGHTA and FQGTGA. The length of the CDR3 is 14 residues. The V segment lost 6 bases and the J segment 8 bases; nucleotides outside the gene matches: 7. CDR3 in amino acids: CASRPGLATDEQFF. The CDR3 DNA is TGTGCCAGCAGGCCGGGACTAGCGACCGATGAGCAGTTCTTC.

The V gene is TRBV5-6, the J gene TRBJ2-7; tentatively, D is TRBD2 (6 bases). The CDR3 is made up of 15 amino acids. V dropped 4 bases and J dropped 3 bases, with 17 bases sitting between them. Germline lookup yields CDR1 SGHDT and CDR2 YYEEEE. The CDR3 region is CASSPRAGRNYEQYF. CDR3 coding DNA: TGTGCCAGCAGCCCCCGAGCAGGGAGGAACTACGAGCAGTACTTC.

This clonotype was seen a few times. The chain links TRBV27 to TRBJ1-2; a possible D gene is TRBD1 (5 bases). With 2 bases removed from V and 4 bases from J, the gap between germline ends came to 14 bases. Germline loops: CDR1 MNHEY, CDR2 SMNVEV (reference sequence). CDR3 length: 15 amino acids. This chain's CDR3 is CASSLGMTVPYGYTF. Written as DNA, the CDR3 is TGTGCCAGCAGTTTAGGAATGACAGTCCCCTATGGCTACACCTTC.

This clonotype was seen many times. DNA of the CDR3: TGTGCCAGCAGCTTAGCCCGGTCGGTTGGGCAGCTATTCTACGAGCAGTACTTC. It codes for CASSLARSVGQLFYEQYF. This chain links TRBV7-8 with TRBJ2-7, with D uncertain. Trimming removed 0 bases from V and 3 bases from J, with 21 bases in between. Looked up from germline, CDR1 is SGHVS and CDR2 is FQNEAQ. CDR3 length: 18 amino acids.

This clonotype has ten or more counts. The CDR3 nucleotides read TGTGCCAGCAGCAGGGGTCAAAGCAATCAGCCCCAGCATTTT. Translating it yields CASSRGQSNQPQHF. The chain recombines TRBV7-9 with TRBJ1-5; TRBD1 is a possible D gene (5 bases). Looked up from germline, CDR1 is SEHNR and CDR2 is FQNEAQ (reference sequence). There are 14 residues in the CDR3. Trimming took 5 bases from V and 1 from J, leaving 9 bases between them. The full variable domain, completed using reference TRBV7-9 and TRBJ1-5, is DTGVSQNPRHKITKRGQNVTFRCDPISEHNRLYWYRQTLGQGPEFLTYFQNEAQLEKSRLLSDRFSAERPKGSFSTLEIQRTEQGDSAMYLCASSRGQSNQPQHFGDGTRLSIL.

There are a few counts of this clonotype. The chain uses TRBV9 and TRBJ2-1; D call uncertain. Germline values: CDR1 SGDLS, CDR2 YYNGEE. The CDR3 contains 15 residues. V lost 4 bases and J 10 bases, leaving 21 bases between the germline ends. CDR3 in DNA: TGTGCCAGCAGCCCAAGGAGCGAGCCGAATGGGGAGCAGTTCTTC. Translation gives CASSPRSEPNGEQFF.

The rearrangement links TRBV12-3 or TRBV12-4 to TRBJ1-1; 9 bases match TRBD1. V was clipped by 5 bases and J by 5 bases; unmatched bases: 9. This CDR3 spans 15 amino acids. The CDR3 nucleotides are TGTGCCAGCAGTCCCGAGACAGGGGGTAGGACTGAAGCTTTCTTT. Translating it yields CASSPETGGRTEAFF.

This chain joins TRBV7-2 and TRBJ2-7; D might be TRBD2 (5 bases). From germline, CDR1 is SGHTA and CDR2 FQGNSA. V dropped 0 bases and J dropped 3 bases, with 18 bases sitting between them. This CDR3 region has 17 residues. This CDR3 reads CASSLAVGITWIYEQYF. The CDR3 region has the DNA TGTGCCAGCAGCTTAGCGGTCGGGATTACCTGGATCTACGAGCAGTACTTC. The full variable domain, rest sourced from reference TRBV7-2 and TRBJ2-7, is GAGVSQSPSNKVTEKGKDVELRCDPISGHTALYWYRQSLGQGLEFLIYFQGNSAPDKSGLPSDRFSAERTGGSVSTLTIQRTQQEDSAVYLCASSLAVGITWIYEQYFGPGTRLTVT.